What follows are 3 T cell receptor beta chains derived from one specimen sequenced in a study of blood T cell repertoires in COVID-19. TCRdb's copy holds only in-frame clones and misses some; the assay was immunoSEQ multiplex PCR. The table records around 250,000 clones, around four fifths of them present only once. Input material: peripheral blood. These receptors originate from a man aged 25-45 years who had recovered from COVID-19.

The chain joins TRBV28 to TRBJ1-1; the match to TRBD1 covers 7 bases. Germline loops: CDR1 MDHEN, CDR2 SYDVKM. Losses at the gene ends were 5 bases for V and 0 bases for J; bases not matched to a gene: 6. This CDR3 has 15 amino acids. The CDR3 loop reads CASSTGQNLNTEAFF. The CDR3 DNA is TGTGCCAGCAGTACGGGACAGAACCTGAACACTGAAGCTTTCTTT.

This clone occurred a few times. This rearrangement joins TRBV5-1 to TRBJ2-7; the D gene is possibly TRBD2 (5 bases). Germline assignment: CDR1 SGHRS and CDR2 YFSETQ. Trimming left V 2 bases short and J 5 bases short, with 11 bases between. The CDR3 sequence is 13 residues long. CDR3 in DNA: TGCGCCAGCAGCTTAGGGAGCGAGGACGAGCAGTACTTC. It specifies CASSLGSEDEQYF.

The chain combines TRBV10-1 with TRBJ2-7, with D perhaps matching TRBD1 (6 bases). V lost 3 bases and J 2 bases, leaving 8 bases between the germline ends. Looked up from germline, CDR1 is WNHNN and CDR2 is SYGVQD (reference sequence). The CDR3 spans 13 residues. The CDR3 protein is CASSDGTTYEQYF. The CDR3 bases are TGCGCCAGCAGTGATGGGACAACCTACGAGCAGTACTTC.